The next 5 T cell receptor beta chains were all read from a single sample in a study of T-cell reconstitution after alpha-beta-depleted transplantation in children. Unique molecular identifiers were built into the TCRbeta library. TCRdb fed the PCR reads into MiXCR, producing one record per CDR3 protein. The sample has approximately 340,000 distinct CDR3 sequences, 9% to 12% seen once. The starting material was PBMCs from the stem cell graft donor, obtained from the stem cell graft. The receptor source for this set is a human donor who donated a stem cell graft to a child with acute lymphoblastic leukemia.

The rearrangement links TRBV27 to TRBJ2-1; D is undetermined. The germline CDR1 and CDR2 sequences are MNHEY and SMNVEV (reference sequence). Trimming shortened V by 5 bases and J by 4 bases, and 12 bases separated the two germline ends. The CDR3 contains 14 residues. Here the CDR3 DNA reads TGTGCCAGCAGTCCCAACGGGCCTTACAATGAGCAGTTCTTC. Its protein is CASSPNGPYNEQFF.

J is TRBJ2-1 and V is TRBV6-5; the D is unclear. V lost 6 bases, J lost 2 bases, and 14 bases lay in between. The CDR3 is made up of 15 amino acids. Germline values: CDR1 MNHEY, CDR2 SVGAGI. The CDR3, as DNA: TGTGCCAGCAGACTTAACTCAGAACCCTACAATGAGCAGTTCTTC. Its translation: CASRLNSEPYNEQFF.

This chain joins TRBV27 and TRBJ2-7; TRBD2 aligns across 8 bases. The ends lost 5 bases at V and 6 bases at J; junction bases unmatched: 6. Germline CDR1 MNHEY, CDR2 SMNVEV (reference sequence). The CDR3 has 13 amino acids. Here the CDR3 DNA reads TGTGCCAGCAGTCCCAGCGGGAGCTCCGAGCAGTACTTC. It translates to CASSPSGSSEQYF.

The chain uses TRBV30 and TRBJ2-2; D not certain. V lost 4 bases, J lost 0 bases, and 9 bases lay in between. The CDR3 spans 14 residues. The germline gives CDR1 GTSNPN, CDR2 SVGIG (reference sequence). As DNA, the CDR3 is TGTGCCTGGATAGGCAGGACGAACACCGGGGAGCTGTTTTTT. Translation gives CAWIGRTNTGELFF.

This clonotype was observed at least ten times. The rearrangement uses TRBV20-1 and TRBJ2-5; the D gene is possibly TRBD1 (5 bases). V lost 5 bases and J 1 base, leaving 11 bases between the germline ends. In germline, CDR1 is DFQATT, CDR2 SNEGSKA (reference sequence). CDR3 length: 13 residues. The CDR3 reads CSAGRQIQETQYF. CDR3 DNA sequence: TGCAGTGCTGGTAGACAGATCCAAGAGACCCAGTACTTC.